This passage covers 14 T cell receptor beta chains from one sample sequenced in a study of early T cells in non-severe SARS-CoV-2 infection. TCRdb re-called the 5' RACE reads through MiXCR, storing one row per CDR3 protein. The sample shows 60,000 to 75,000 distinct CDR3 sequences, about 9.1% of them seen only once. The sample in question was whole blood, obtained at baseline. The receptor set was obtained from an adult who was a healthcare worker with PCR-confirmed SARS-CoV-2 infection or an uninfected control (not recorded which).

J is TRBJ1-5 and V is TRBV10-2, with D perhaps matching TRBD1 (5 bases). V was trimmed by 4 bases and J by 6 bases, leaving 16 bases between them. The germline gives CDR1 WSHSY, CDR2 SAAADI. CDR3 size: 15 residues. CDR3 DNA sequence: TGCGCCAGCAGTGCGAACGGGGGGTTAGGTCAGCCCCAGCATTTT. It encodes CASSANGGLGQPQHF.

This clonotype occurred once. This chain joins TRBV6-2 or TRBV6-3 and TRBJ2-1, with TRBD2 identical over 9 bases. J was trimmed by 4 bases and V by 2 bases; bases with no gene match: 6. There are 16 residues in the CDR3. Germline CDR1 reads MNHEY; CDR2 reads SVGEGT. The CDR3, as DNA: TGTGCCAGCAGTTACGGTGGCGGGAGGGAATACAATGAGCAGTTCTTC. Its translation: CASSYGGGREYNEQFF.

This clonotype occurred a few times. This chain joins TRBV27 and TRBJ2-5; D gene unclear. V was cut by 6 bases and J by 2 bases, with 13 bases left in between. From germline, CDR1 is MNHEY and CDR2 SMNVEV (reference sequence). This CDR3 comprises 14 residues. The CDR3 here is CASRLWSGQETQYF. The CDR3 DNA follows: TGTGCCAGCAGACTCTGGTCCGGGCAAGAGACCCAGTACTTC.

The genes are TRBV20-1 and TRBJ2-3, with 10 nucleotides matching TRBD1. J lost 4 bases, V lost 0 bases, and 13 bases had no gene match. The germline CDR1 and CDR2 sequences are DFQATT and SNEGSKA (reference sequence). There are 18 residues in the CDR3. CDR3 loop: CSARDLDRGGLGADTQYF. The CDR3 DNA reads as TGCAGTGCTAGAGATTTGGACAGGGGGGGCCTGGGCGCAGATACGCAGTATTTT.

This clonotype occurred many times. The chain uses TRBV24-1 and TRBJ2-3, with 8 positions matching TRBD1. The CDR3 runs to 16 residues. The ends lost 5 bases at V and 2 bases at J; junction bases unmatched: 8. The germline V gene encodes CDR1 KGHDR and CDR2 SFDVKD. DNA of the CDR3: TGTGCCACCAGTGCCGGACAGGGCGGGATCACAGATACGCAGTATTTT. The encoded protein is CATSAGQGGITDTQYF.

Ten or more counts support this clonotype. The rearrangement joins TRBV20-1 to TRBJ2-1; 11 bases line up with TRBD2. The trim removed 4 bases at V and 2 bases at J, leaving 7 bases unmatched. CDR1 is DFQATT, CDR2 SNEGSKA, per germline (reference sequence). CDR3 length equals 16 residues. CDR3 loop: CSATPGLAATYNEQFF. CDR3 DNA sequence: TGCAGTGCTACGCCGGGACTAGCGGCCACCTACAATGAGCAGTTCTTC.

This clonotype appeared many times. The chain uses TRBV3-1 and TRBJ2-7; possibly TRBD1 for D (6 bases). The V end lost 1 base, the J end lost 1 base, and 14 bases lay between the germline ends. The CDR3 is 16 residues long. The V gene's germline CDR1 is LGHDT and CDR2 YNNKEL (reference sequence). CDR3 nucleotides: TGTGCCAGCAGCCAAGTAGGGCAGGGGAGTTCCTACGAGCAGTACTTC. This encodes CASSQVGQGSSYEQYF.

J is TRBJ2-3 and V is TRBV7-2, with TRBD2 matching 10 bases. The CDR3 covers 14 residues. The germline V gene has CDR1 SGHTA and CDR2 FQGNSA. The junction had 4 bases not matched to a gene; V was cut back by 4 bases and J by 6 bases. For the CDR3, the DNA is TGTGCCAGCAGCTCAGTGGGACTAGCGGATACGCAGTATTTT. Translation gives CASSSVGLADTQYF. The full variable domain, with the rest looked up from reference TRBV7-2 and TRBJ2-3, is GAGVSQSPSNKVTEKGKDVELRCDPISGHTALYWYRQSLGQGLEFLIYFQGNSAPDKSGLPSDRFSAERTGGSVSTLTIQRTQQEDSAVYLCASSSVGLADTQYFGPGTRLTVL.

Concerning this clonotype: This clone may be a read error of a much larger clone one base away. CDR3 nucleotides: TGTGCCAGCGGTGAGAGCCGAGTCCACGAGCAGTACTTC. Encoded protein: CASGESRVHEQYF. The chain couples TRBV2 to TRBJ2-7; no reliable D call. Germline-derived CDR1 and CDR2 are SNHLY and FYNNEI. There are 13 residues in the CDR3. The variable domain in full, with the rest retrieved from reference TRBV2 and TRBJ2-7, is EPEVTQTPSHQVTQMGQEVILRCVPISNHLYFYWYRQILGQKVEFLVSFYNNEISEKSEIFDDQFSVERPDGSNFTLKIRSTKLEDSAMYFCASGESRVHEQYFGPGTRLTVT.

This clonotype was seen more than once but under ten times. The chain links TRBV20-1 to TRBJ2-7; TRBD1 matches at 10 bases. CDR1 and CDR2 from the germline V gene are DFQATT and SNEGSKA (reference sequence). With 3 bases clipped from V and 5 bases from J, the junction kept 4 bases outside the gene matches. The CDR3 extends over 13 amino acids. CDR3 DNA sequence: TGCAGTGCTAGTCTGGACAGGGGGAACGAGCAGTACTTC. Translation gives CSASLDRGNEQYF.

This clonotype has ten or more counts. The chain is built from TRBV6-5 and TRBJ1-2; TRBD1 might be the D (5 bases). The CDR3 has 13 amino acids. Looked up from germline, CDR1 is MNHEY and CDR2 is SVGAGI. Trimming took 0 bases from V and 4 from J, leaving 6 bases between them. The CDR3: CASSYSRVYGYTF. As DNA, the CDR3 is TGTGCCAGCAGTTACTCCAGGGTCTATGGCTACACCTTC.

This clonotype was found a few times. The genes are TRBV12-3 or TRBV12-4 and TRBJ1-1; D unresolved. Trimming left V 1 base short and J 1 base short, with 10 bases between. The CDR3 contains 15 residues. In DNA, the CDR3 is TGTGCCAGCAGTTTAGGCGGACGGTGGAACACTGAAGCTTTCTTT. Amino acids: CASSLGGRWNTEAFF.

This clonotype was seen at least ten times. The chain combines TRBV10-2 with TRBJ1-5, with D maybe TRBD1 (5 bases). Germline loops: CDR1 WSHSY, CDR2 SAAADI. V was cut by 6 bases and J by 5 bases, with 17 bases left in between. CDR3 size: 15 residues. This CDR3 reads CASRDVIRADQPQHF. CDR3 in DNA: TGCGCCAGCAGGGACGTTATCAGGGCGGATCAGCCCCAGCATTTT.

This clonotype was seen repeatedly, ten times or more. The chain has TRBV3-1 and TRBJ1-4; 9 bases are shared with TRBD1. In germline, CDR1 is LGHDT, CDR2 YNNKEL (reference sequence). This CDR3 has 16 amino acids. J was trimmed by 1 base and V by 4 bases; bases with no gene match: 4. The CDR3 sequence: CASSLRQGVTNEKLFF. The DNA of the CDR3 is TGTGCCAGCAGCCTTAGACAGGGGGTAACTAATGAAAAACTGTTTTTT. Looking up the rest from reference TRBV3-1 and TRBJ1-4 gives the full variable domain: DTAVSQTPKYLVTQMGNDKSIKCEQNLGHDTMYWYKQDSKKFLKIMFSYNNKELIINETVPNRFSPKSPDKAHLNLHINSLELGDSAVYFCASSLRQGVTNEKLFFGSGTQLSVL.